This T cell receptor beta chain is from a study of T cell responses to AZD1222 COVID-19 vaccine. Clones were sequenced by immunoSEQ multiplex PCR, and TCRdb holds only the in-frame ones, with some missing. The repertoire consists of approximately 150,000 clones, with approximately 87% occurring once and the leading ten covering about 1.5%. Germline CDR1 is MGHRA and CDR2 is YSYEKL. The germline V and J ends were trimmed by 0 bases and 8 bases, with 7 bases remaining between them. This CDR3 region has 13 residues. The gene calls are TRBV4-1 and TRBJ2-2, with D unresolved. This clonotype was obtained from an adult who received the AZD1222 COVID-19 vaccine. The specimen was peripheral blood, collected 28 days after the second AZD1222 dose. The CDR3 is CASSQEFPGELFF. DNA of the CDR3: TGCGCCAGCAGCCAAGAATTCCCTGGGGAGCTGTTTTTT.